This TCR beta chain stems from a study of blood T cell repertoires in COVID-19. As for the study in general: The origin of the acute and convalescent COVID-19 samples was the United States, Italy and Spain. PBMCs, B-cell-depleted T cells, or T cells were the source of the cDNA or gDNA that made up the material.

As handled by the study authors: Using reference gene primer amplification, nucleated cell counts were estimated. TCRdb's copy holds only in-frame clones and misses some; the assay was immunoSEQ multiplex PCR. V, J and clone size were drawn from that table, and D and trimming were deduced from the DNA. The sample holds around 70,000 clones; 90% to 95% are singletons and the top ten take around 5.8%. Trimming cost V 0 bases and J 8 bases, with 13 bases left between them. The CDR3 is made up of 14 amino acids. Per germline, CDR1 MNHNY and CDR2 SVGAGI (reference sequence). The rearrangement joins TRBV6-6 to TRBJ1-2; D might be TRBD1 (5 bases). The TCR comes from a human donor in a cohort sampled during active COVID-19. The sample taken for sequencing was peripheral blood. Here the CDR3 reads CASSYSTRAGGYTF. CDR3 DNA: TGTGCCAGCAGTTACTCGACCAGGGCGGGGGGCTACACCTTC.